This T cell receptor beta chain was found in a study of CD8+CD57+ T cells in acquired aplastic anemia. Patients who underwent sequencing had shown CD8+CD57+ cell expansion by flow cytometry. About this clonotype itself: The antigen is unknown. This is likely a read error, given that the CDR3 carries no conserved phenylalanine or tryptophan at its end.

Genomic DNA served as template for TCR beta VDJ and CDR3 profiling. TCRdb called the reads again in MiXCR, with one record for every CDR3 protein. The table lists roughly 190,000 distinct CDR3 sequences, approximately 50% of them singletons. General observations from the study: The CD8+ Simpson's diversity of patients and controls was not significantly different. Roughly 29 was the count of CD8+ CDR3 sequences that patients shared with controls.

The V gene's germline CDR1 is WSHSY and CDR2 SAAADI. Trimming shortened V by 3 bases and J by 3 bases, and 8 bases separated the two germline ends. The CDR3 sequence is 13 residues long. The sequence came from a human donor with aplastic anemia. The source material was sorted CD4+, CD8+, or CD8+CD57+ T cells (not recorded which) from PBMCs. This chain links TRBV10-2 with TRBJ1-1; no clear D gene. The CDR3 DNA reads as TGCGCCAGCAGTGAAAATAGGGACACTGAAGCTTTCCTT. Encoded protein: CASSENRDTEAFL.